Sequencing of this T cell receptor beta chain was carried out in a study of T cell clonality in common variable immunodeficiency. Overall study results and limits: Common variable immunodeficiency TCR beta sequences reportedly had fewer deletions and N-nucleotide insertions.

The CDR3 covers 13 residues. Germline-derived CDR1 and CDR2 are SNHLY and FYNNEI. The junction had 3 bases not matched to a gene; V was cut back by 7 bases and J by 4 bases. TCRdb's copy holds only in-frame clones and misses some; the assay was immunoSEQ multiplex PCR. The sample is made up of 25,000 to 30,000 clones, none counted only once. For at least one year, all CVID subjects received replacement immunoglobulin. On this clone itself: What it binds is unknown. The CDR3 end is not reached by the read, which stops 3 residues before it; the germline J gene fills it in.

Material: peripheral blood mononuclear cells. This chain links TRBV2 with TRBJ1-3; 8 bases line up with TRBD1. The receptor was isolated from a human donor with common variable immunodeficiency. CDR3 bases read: TGTGCCAGCACAGGGGGCTTCGGAAACACC. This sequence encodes CASTGGFGNT. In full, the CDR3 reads CASTGGFGNTIYF.